Each of the 17 T cell receptor beta chains below was sequenced from the same sample in a study of blood T cell repertoires in COVID-19. Sequenced by immunoSEQ multiplex PCR; TCRdb stores in-frame clones only, minus some. The sample comprises about 400,000 clones, more than 70% of which are singletons, and around 1.2% rests with the top ten. The sequenced material came from peripheral blood. These receptors came from a man between 35 and 55 years old with acute or convalescent COVID-19.

V and J are TRBV5-1 and TRBJ2-7; weak D call: TRBD2 (5 bases). This CDR3 is built from 13 residues. Deletions cut 2 bases from V and 1 base from J, with 7 bases between. Looked up from germline, CDR1 is SGHRS and CDR2 is YFSETQ. DNA for the CDR3: TGCGCCAGCAGCTTTAGCGCGTCCTACGAGCAGTACTTC. Translation: CASSFSASYEQYF. Supplemented by reference TRBV5-1 and TRBJ2-7, the full variable domain reads KAGVTQTPRYLIKTRGQQVTLSCSPISGHRSVSWYQQTPGQGLQFLFEYFSETQRNKGNFPGRFSGRQFSNSRSEMNVSTLELGDSALYLCASSFSASYEQYFGPGTRLTVT.

The CDR3 loop reads CAIRTGKGRDNQPQHF. The CDR3, as DNA: TGCGCCATTCGGACAGGGAAAGGTCGAGACAATCAGCCCCAGCATTTT. V gene TRBV5-1 combines with J gene TRBJ1-5; 8 nucleotides agree with TRBD1. This CDR3 comprises 16 residues. CDR1 SGHRS and CDR2 YFSETQ come from the germline V gene. V gave up 9 bases and J gave up 3 bases; unmatched junction bases: 14.

The chain employs TRBV4-2 and TRBJ2-2; possible D gene TRBD2, 5 bases. This CDR3 has 14 amino acids. The germline V and J ends were trimmed by 0 bases and 6 bases, with 8 bases remaining between them. CDR1 is LGHNA, CDR2 YNFKEQ, per germline. CDR3 in DNA: TGTGCCAGCAGCCAAGAGGCCGGGGCCGGGGAGCTGTTTTTT. Translation: CASSQEAGAGELFF.

The V gene is TRBV19, the J gene TRBJ1-3; weak D call: TRBD1 (5 bases). Germline CDR1 LNHDA, CDR2 SQIVND (reference sequence). With 4 bases removed from V and 0 bases from J, the gap between germline ends came to 16 bases. There are 17 residues in the CDR3. This CDR3 is CASSTPDRSRSGNTIYF. The CDR3 region has the DNA TGTGCCAGTAGTACCCCCGACAGATCCCGCTCTGGAAACACCATATATTTT. Combining the CDR3 with reference TRBV19 and TRBJ1-3 gives the whole variable domain DGGITQSPKYLFRKEGQNVTLSCEQNLNHDAMYWYRQDPGQGLRLIYYSQIVNDFQKGDIAEGYSVSREKKESFPLTVTSAQKNPTAFYLCASSTPDRSRSGNTIYFGEGSWLTVV.

V and J are TRBV18 and TRBJ2-1; D gene uncertain. Deletions cut 0 bases from V and 8 bases from J, with 8 bases between. The CDR3 covers 13 residues. CDR1 is KGHSH and CDR2 is LQKENI in the germline V gene. The CDR3 reads CASSPPRRDEQFF. CDR3 DNA sequence: TGTGCCAGCTCACCACCACGACGGGATGAGCAGTTCTTC.

This clone was seen only a few times. This chain connects TRBV3-1 (or the pseudogene TRBV3-2) to TRBJ1-5, with D unclear. The CDR3 loop spans 16 amino acids. V shed 1 base and J shed 0 bases, with 10 bases lying between them. CDR1 is LGHDT, CDR2 YNNKEL, per germline (reference sequence). The CDR3 DNA is TGTGCCAGCAGCCAAGGGAGGGAGGGTAGCAATCAGCCCCAGCATTTT. As protein: CASSQGREGSNQPQHF.

The J gene is TRBJ1-1, the V gene TRBV2; TRBD1 is a possible D gene (6 bases). Trimming took 4 bases from V and 5 from J, leaving 8 bases between them. Germline CDR1 reads SNHLY; CDR2 reads FYNNEI. This CDR3 is 12 amino acids long. DNA for the CDR3: TGTGCCAGCAGTGCTACAGGGACTGAAGCTTTCTTT. Encoded protein: CASSATGTEAFF.

The V call is TRBV2, the J call TRBJ2-2; possible D gene TRBD2, 5 bases. CDR3 size: 12 residues. Germline assignment: CDR1 SNHLY and CDR2 FYNNEI. V lost 6 bases to trimming and J lost 7 bases, with 9 bases between them. CDR3 loop: CASREENGELFF. The DNA of the CDR3 is TGTGCCAGCAGGGAGGAGAACGGGGAGCTGTTTTTT.

This rearrangement joins TRBV7-9 to TRBJ2-3; TRBD2 matches 8 bases. The germline gives CDR1 SEHNR, CDR2 FQNEAQ (reference sequence). Unmatched junction bases numbered 11, after V lost 5 bases and J lost 4 bases. The CDR3 spans 16 residues. CDR3 loop: CASSPFVAGIPDTQYF. CDR3 DNA sequence: TGTGCCAGCAGCCCCTTCGTAGCGGGAATCCCAGATACGCAGTATTTT. The complete variable domain, with remaining parts taken from reference TRBV7-9 and TRBJ2-3, reads DTGVSQNPRHKITKRGQNVTFRCDPISEHNRLYWYRQTLGQGPEFLTYFQNEAQLEKSRLLSDRFSAERPKGSFSTLEIQRTEQGDSAMYLCASSPFVAGIPDTQYFGPGTRLTVL.

This chain links TRBV7-2 with TRBJ1-5; TRBD1 might be the D (6 bases). Germline V gives CDR1 SGHTA, CDR2 FQGNSA. The CDR3 runs 14 residues. V was trimmed by 5 bases and J by 10 bases, leaving 18 bases between them. The CDR3 DNA sequence: TGTGCCAGCAGCCCAAGGACAGCCGAGTATCCCCAGCATTTT. This gives the protein CASSPRTAEYPQHF. The full variable domain, its missing parts supplied by reference TRBV7-2 and TRBJ1-5, is GAGVSQSPSNKVTEKGKDVELRCDPISGHTALYWYRQSLGQGLEFLIYFQGNSAPDKSGLPSDRFSAERTGGSVSTLTIQRTQQEDSAVYLCASSPRTAEYPQHFGDGTRLSIL.

This rearrangement joins TRBV18 to TRBJ2-2, with a weak D call TRBD1 (6 bases). This CDR3 comprises 14 residues. V lost 6 bases, J lost 1 base, and 9 bases lay in between. Germline CDR1 and CDR2: KGHSH and LQKENI. The CDR3 DNA is TGTGCCAGCTCCCTGACAGGGAACACCGGGGAGCTGTTTTTT. This gives the protein CASSLTGNTGELFF.

This sequence joins TRBV6-5 and TRBJ1-1, with D possibly being TRBD1 (6 bases). Germline V gene lookup returns CDR1 MNHEY and CDR2 SVGAGI. The V and J ends lost 4 bases and 5 bases respectively, with 20 bases between them. The CDR3 is 16 residues long. CDR3 bases: TGTGCCAGCAGTTCCCTTGGGGGACACATACGAACTGAAGCTTTCTTT. Amino acid sequence: CASSSLGGHIRTEAFF.

V and J are TRBV5-1 and TRBJ1-2; D perhaps matches TRBD1 (6 bases). V gave up 2 bases and J gave up 2 bases, with 25 bases separating them. The CDR3 has 19 residues. Germline CDR1 is SGHRS and CDR2 is YFSETQ. For the CDR3, the DNA is TGCGCCAGCAGCTTTACGGGTGTAACTAGGACAGAAGGGAACTATGGCTACACCTTC. It encodes CASSFTGVTRTEGNYGYTF.

The V gene is TRBV19, the J gene TRBJ1-4, with 8 bases aligning to TRBD1. Trimming cost V 3 bases and J 3 bases; bases outside gene matches: 9. CDR1 and CDR2 (germline): LNHDA, SQIVND (reference sequence). The CDR3 loop spans 17 amino acids. The CDR3 sequence is CASSIGQSTGANEKLFF. DNA of the CDR3: TGTGCCAGTAGTATCGGACAATCGACAGGGGCTAATGAAAAACTGTTTTTT.

The chain employs TRBV3-1 (or the pseudogene TRBV3-2) and TRBJ2-3; 7 bases line up with TRBD2. V trimming: 1 base; J trimming: 4 bases; junction bases outside the gene matches: 11. The CDR3 has 17 amino acids. CDR1 LGHDT and CDR2 YNNKEL come from the germline V gene (reference sequence). CDR3 in amino acids: CASSQVGPSGAADTQYF. As DNA, the CDR3 is TGTGCCAGCAGCCAAGTTGGCCCTAGCGGAGCGGCAGATACGCAGTATTTT.

The genes are TRBV30 and TRBJ1-5; D call uncertain. Germline CDR1 reads GTSNPN; CDR2 reads SVGIG (reference sequence). Trimming removed 0 bases at V and 1 base at J, with 7 bases between. The CDR3 extends over 14 amino acids. CDR3 in amino acids: CAWSVAGSNQPQHF. CDR3 DNA sequence: TGTGCCTGGAGTGTAGCAGGAAGCAATCAGCCCCAGCATTTT.

The chain recombines TRBV10-3 with TRBJ2-1; 11 bases fit TRBD1. With V trimmed by 3 bases and J by 7 bases, 2 bases remained unmatched. CDR1 is ENHRY and CDR2 is SYGVKD in the germline V gene. The CDR3 runs 14 residues. The CDR3 protein is CAISDGTGGNEQFF. CDR3 sequence (DNA): TGTGCCATCAGTGATGGGACAGGGGGGAATGAGCAGTTCTTC.